This T cell receptor beta chain was identified in a study of blood T cell repertoires in COVID-19. Study context: The United States, Italy and Spain provided the acute and convalescent COVID-19 samples. PBMCs, B-cell-depleted T cells, or T cells were the source of the cDNA or gDNA that made up the material.

Methods used by the authors: Estimation of nucleated cell counts relied on the amplification of reference gene primers. Clones were sequenced by immunoSEQ multiplex PCR, and TCRdb holds only the in-frame ones, with some missing. V and J calls and clone size follow that table, whereas D and trimming were derived from the DNA. The repertoire includes about 240,000 clones, 75% to 85% of them detected once, and over 10% sits in the top ten. The CDR3 is made up of 14 amino acids. The germline V gene encodes CDR1 SGHTA and CDR2 FQGNSA. The germline V and J ends were trimmed by 5 bases and 4 bases, with 14 bases remaining between them.

The specimen sequenced was peripheral blood. The chain combines TRBV7-2 with TRBJ1-2, with unresolved D. The clonotype comes from a woman aged 55-69 years with active or convalescent COVID-19. The CDR3 reads CASSVQGVGYGYTF. CDR3 DNA: TGTGCCAGCAGCGTACAAGGAGTGGGCTATGGCTACACCTTC. The full variable domain, with the rest looked up from reference TRBV7-2 and TRBJ1-2, is GAGVSQSPSNKVTEKGKDVELRCDPISGHTALYWYRQSLGQGLEFLIYFQGNSAPDKSGLPSDRFSAERTGGSVSTLTIQRTQQEDSAVYLCASSVQGVGYGYTFGSGTRLTVV.